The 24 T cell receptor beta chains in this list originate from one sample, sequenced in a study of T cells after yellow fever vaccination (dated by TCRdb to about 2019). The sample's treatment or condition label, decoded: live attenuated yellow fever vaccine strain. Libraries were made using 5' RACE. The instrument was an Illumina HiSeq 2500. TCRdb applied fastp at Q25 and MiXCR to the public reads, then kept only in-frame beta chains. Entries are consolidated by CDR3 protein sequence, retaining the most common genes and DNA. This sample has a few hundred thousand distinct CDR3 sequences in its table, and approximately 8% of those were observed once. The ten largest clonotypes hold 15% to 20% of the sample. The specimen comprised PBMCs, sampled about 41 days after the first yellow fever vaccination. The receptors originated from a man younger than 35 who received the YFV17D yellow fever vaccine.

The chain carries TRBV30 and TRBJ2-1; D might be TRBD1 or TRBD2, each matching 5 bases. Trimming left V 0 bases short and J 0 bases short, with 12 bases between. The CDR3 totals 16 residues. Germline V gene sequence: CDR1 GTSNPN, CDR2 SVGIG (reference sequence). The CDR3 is CAWSVRGRLSYNEQFF. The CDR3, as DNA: TGTGCCTGGAGTGTACGGGGACGCCTCTCCTACAATGAGCAGTTCTTC.

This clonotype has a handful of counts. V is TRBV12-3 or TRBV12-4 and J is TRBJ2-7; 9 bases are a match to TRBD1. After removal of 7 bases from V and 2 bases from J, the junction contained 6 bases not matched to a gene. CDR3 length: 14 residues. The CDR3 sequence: CASNWDRATYEQYV. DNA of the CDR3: TGTGCCAGCAATTGGGACAGGGCAACCTACGAGCAGTACGTC.

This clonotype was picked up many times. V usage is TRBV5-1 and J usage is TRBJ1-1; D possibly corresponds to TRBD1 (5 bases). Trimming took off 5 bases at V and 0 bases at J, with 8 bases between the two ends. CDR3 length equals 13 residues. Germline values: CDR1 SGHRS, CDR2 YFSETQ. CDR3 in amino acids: CASRGELNTEAFF. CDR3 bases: TGCGCCAGCAGGGGGGAATTGAACACTGAAGCTTTCTTT.

The DNA for the CDR3 is TGTGCCAGCAGTTTATTTTCCCTATCTCAGCCCCAGCATTTT. Its protein is CASSLFSLSQPQHF. This chain links TRBV28 with TRBJ1-5; D is ambiguous. V lost 1 base, J lost 6 bases, and 10 bases lay in between. The CDR3 contains 14 residues. CDR1 MDHEN and CDR2 SYDVKM come from the germline V gene.

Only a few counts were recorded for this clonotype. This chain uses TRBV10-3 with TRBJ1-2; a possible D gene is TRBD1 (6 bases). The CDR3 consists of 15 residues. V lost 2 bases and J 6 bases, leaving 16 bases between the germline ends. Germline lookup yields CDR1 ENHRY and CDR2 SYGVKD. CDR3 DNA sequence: TGTGCCATCAGTGAGGATCCAGGGGTGTGGGATGGCTACACCTTC. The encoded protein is CAISEDPGVWDGYTF.

This chain's CDR3 is CASSPLESSGANVLTF. For the CDR3, the DNA is TGTGCCAGCTCACCACTCGAGAGTTCTGGGGCCAACGTCCTGACTTTC. The rearrangement uses TRBV18 and TRBJ2-6; D not certain. CDR1 and CDR2 from the germline V gene are KGHSH and LQKENI. Deletions cut 1 base from V and 1 base from J, with 8 bases between. The length of the CDR3 is 16 residues. Full variable domain (missing parts from reference TRBV18 and TRBJ2-6): NAGVMQNPRHLVRRRGQEARLRCSPMKGHSHVYWYRQLPEEGLKFMVYLQKENIIDESGMPKERFSAEFPKEGPSILRIQQVVRGDSAAYFCASSPLESSGANVLTFGAGSRLTVL.

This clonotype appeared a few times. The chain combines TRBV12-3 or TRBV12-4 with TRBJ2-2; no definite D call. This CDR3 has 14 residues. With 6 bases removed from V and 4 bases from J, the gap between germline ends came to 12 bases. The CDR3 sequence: CASSPVSGTGELFF. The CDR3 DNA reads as TGTGCCAGCAGCCCTGTTTCCGGCACCGGGGAGCTGTTTTTT.

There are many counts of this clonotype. Here the CDR3 DNA reads TGCAGCGTTGAGTTGTATACAACGACCTACGAGCAGTACTTC. Encoded protein: CSVELYTTTYEQYF. The chain couples TRBV29-1 to TRBJ2-7; D uncertain. Trimming stripped 3 bases from V and 2 bases from J, with 14 bases between. CDR1 and CDR2 from the germline V gene are SQVTM and ANQGSEA. CDR3 length: 14 amino acids.

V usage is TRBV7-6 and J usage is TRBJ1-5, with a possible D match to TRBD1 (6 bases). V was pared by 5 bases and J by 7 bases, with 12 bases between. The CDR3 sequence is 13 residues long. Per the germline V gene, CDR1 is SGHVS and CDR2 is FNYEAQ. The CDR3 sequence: CASSLGGPQPQHF. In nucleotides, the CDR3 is TGTGCCAGCAGCCTAGGGGGGCCCCAGCCCCAGCATTTT.

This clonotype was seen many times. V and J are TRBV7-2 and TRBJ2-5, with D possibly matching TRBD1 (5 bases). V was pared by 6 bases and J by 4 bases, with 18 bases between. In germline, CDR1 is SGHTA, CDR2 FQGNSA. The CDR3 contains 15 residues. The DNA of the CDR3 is TGTGCCAGCAGTCGAACACACAGGAAAATAGAGACCCAGTACTTC. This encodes CASSRTHRKIETQYF.

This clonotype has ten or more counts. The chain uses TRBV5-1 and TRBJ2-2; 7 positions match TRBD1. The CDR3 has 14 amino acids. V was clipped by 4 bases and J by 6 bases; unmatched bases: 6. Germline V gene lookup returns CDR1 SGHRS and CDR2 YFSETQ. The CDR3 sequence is CASSIQGNPGELFF. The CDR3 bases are TGCGCCAGCAGCATACAGGGGAATCCCGGGGAGCTGTTTTTT.

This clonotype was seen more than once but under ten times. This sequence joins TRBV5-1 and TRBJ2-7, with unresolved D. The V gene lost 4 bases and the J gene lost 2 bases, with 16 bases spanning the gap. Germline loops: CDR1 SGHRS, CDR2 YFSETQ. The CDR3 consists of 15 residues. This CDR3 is CASSPSPGPTYEQYF. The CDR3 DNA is TGCGCCAGCAGCCCCAGCCCGGGCCCAACCTACGAGCAGTACTTC.

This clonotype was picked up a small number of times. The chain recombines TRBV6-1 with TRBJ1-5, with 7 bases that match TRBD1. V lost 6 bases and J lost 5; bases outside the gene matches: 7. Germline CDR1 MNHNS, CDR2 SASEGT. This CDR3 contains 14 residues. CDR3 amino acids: CASSPGTVYQPQHF. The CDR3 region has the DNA TGTGCCAGCAGCCCCGGGACAGTTTATCAGCCCCAGCATTTT.

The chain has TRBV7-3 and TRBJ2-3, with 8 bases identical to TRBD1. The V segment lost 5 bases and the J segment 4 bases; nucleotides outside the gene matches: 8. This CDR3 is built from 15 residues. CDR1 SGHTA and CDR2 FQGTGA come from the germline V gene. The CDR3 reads CASSETTGVADTQYF. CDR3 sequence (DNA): TGTGCCAGCAGCGAGACGACAGGGGTCGCAGATACGCAGTATTTT.

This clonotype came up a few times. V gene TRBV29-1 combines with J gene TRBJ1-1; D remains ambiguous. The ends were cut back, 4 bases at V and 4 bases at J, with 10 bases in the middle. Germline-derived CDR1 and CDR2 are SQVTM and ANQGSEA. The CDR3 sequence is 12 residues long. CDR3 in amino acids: CSVVRRSTEAFF. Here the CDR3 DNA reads TGCAGCGTTGTTCGGAGGAGCACTGAAGCTTTCTTT.

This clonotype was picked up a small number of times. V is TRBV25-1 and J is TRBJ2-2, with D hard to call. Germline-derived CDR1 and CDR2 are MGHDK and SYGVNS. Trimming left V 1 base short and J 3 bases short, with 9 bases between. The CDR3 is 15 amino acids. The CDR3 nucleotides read TGTGCCAGCAGTGAATCTGTCTCATACACCGGGGAGCTGTTTTTT. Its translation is CASSESVSYTGELFF.

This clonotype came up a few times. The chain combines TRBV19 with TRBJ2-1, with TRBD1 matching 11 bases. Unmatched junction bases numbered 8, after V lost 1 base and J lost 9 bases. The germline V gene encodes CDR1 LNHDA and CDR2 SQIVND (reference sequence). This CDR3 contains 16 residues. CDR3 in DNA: TGTGCCAGTAGTATAGCTTCCCGGGACAGGGGGTCTGAGCAGTTCTTC. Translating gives CASSIASRDRGSEQFF.

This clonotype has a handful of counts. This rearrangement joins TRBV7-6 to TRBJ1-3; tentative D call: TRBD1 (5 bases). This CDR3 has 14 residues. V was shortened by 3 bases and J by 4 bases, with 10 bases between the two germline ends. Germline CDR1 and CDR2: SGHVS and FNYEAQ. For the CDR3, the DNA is TGTGCCAGCAGCTTGGGGACCCCCGGAAACACCATATATTTT. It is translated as CASSLGTPGNTIYF.

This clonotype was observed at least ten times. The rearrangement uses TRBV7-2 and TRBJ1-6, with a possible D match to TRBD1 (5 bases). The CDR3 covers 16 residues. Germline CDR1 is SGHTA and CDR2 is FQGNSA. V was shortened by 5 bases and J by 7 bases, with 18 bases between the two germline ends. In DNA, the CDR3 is TGTGCCAGCAGCAAACGCCGGGGGTATGTGAATTCACCCCTCCACTTT. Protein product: CASSKRRGYVNSPLHF.

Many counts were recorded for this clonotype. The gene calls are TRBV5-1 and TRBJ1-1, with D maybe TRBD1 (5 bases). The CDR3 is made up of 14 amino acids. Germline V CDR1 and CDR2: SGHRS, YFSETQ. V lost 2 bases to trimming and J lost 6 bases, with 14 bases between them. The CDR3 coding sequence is TGCGCCAGCAGCTTAGGCACGGGGGGGTCTGAAGCTTTCTTT. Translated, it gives CASSLGTGGSEAFF.

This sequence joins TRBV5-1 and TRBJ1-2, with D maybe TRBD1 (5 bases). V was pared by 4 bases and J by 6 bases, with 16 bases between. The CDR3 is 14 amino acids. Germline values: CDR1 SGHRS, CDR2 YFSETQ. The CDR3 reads CASSLTQGGDGYTF. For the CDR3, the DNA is TGCGCCAGCAGCCTCACCCAGGGTGGGGATGGCTACACCTTC.

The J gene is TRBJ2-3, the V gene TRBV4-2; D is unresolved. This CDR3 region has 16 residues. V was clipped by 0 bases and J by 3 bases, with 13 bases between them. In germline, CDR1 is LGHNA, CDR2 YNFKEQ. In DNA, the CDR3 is TGTGCCAGCAGCCAAGATCCCCTCCTATTAACAGATACGCAGTATTTT. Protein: CASSQDPLLLTDTQYF.

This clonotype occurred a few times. The CDR3 spells CASSPLGRQGGTPEAFF. CDR3 bases: TGCGCCAGCAGCCCCCTCGGGAGACAGGGGGGGACCCCTGAAGCTTTCTTT. The J gene is TRBJ1-1, the V gene TRBV4-1, with 9 bases identical to TRBD1. V lost 4 bases, J lost 6 bases, and 15 bases stayed unmatched. This CDR3 spans 17 amino acids. From germline, CDR1 is MGHRA and CDR2 YSYEKL.

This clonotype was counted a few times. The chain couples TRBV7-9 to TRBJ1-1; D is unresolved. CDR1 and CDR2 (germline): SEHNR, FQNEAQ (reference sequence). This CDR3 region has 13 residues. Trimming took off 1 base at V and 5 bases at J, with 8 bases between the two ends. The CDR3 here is CASSLVSLTEAFF. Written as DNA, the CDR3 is TGTGCCAGCAGCTTAGTTTCCCTGACTGAAGCTTTCTTT.